A selection of T cell receptor beta chains follows, all from one sample in a study of CD4+ T cells in melanoma. Repertoires were generated with immunoSEQ multiplex PCR, while TCRdb's copy carries only in-frame clones and drops some. The sample records 15,000 to 20,000 clones, 81% being singletons. The sequenced material came from cells from a culture (not recorded whether cultured in vitro). The source is a human donor with melanoma. CDR3s include the opening cysteine and the closing phenylalanine or tryptophan. The D gene is left open where the match is weak. Clone size, where shown, is once, few, many, or a class for clones that have expanded.

J,V,D,size,DNA,CDR3
TRBJ2-2,TRBV29-1,TRBD1,medium-sized,TGCAGCGTCGCCGGGACAGGGGACACCGGGGAGCTGTTTTTT,CSVAGTGDTGELFF
TRBJ1-1,TRBV18,-,once,TGTGCCAGCACCCCGTATGGGGCGGACACTGAAGCTTTCTTT,CASTPYGADTEAFF
TRBJ1-5,TRBV5-1,-,-,TGCGCCAGCAGCTTGGGGGACTTGCCTAATCAGCCCCAGCATTTT,CASSLGDLPNQPQHF
TRBJ2-2,TRBV29-1,-,-,TGCAGCGTTGGGGACACCGGGGAGCTGTTTTTT,CSVGDTGELFF
TRBJ1-3,TRBV7-2,-,-,TGTGCCAGCAGCAACAACAGGGTTCGCGAAAACACCATATATTTT,CASSNNRVRENTIYF
TRBJ1-3,TRBV30,-,-,TGTGCCTGGAGTAAGGGGGGAGTCTCTGGAAACACCATATATTTT,CAWSKGGVSGNTIYF
TRBJ2-1,TRBV5-1,-,-,TGCGCCAGCGGCGAGGGGCGGGGATGGTACAATGAGCAGTTCTTC,CASGEGRGWYNEQFF
TRBJ2-5,TRBV7-8,-,-,TGTGCCAGCAGTAGGGGGAGGGGCAGCCAAGAGACCCAGTACTTC,CASSRGRGSQETQYF
TRBJ2-2,TRBV19,-,-,TGTGCCAGTAGTATCTCGGGGGTGGCCGGGGAGCTGTTTTTT,CASSISGVAGELFF
TRBJ2-1,TRBV27,TRBD2,-,TGTGCCAGCAGTTCGGGCGGGAGCTCCTACAATGAGCAGTTCTTC,CASSSGGSSYNEQFF
TRBJ1-2,TRBV7-6,TRBD1,few,TGTGCCAGCAGCTTAGCGGAGGGGGCGGATGGCTACACCTTC,CASSLAEGADGYTF
TRBJ1-1,TRBV5-1,-,-,TGCGCCAGCAGTTGGGGGGCCGGGGCTAACACTGAAGCTTTCTTT,CASSWGAGANTEAFF
TRBJ1-2,TRBV10-3,TRBD1,-,TGTGCCATCACCCGGGACAGCCTGCTAACTAACTATGGCTACACCTTC,CAITRDSLLTNYGYTF
TRBJ2-1,TRBV6-5,-,-,TGTGCCAGCAGTCCTCGGCGGGGGCCCTGGAATGAGCAGTTCTTC,CASSPRRGPWNEQFF
TRBJ2-7,TRBV10-3,-,-,TGTGCCATATTTCTTCTCGGGCGAACCTACGAGCAGTACTTC,CAIFLLGRTYEQYF
TRBJ1-2,TRBV6-4,TRBD1,-,TGTGCCAGCAGTACCGACGGGACAGGTCATGGCGGCTACACCTTC,CASSTDGTGHGGYTF
TRBJ1-3,TRBV19,TRBD1,-,TGTGCCAGTAGCGGGATCCGGACAGGGGCTGGAAACACCATATATTTT,CASSGIRTGAGNTIYF
TRBJ2-7,TRBV5-4,-,-,TGTGCCAGCAGGCCTGCGGGACACCCCATCTACGAGCAGTACTTC,CASRPAGHPIYEQYF
TRBJ2-7,TRBV11-3,TRBD2,-,TGTGCCAGCAGCCTAGGCGGGGTACCTACCGGGGGGAGCTCCTACGAGCAGTACTTC,CASSLGGVPTGGSSYEQYF
TRBJ1-6,TRBV19,-,few,TGTGCCAGTACCGGCGACTCCTATAATTCACCCCTCCACTTT,CASTGDSYNSPLHF
TRBJ2-7,TRBV19,TRBD2,few,TGTGCCAGCGCGCGGGGGGCCGACTCCTACGAGCAGTACTTC,CASARGADSYEQYF
TRBJ1-5,TRBV30,TRBD1,-,TGTGCCTGGAGTCCAGGGGGATCGGGGCGTCAGCCCCAGCATTTT,CAWSPGGSGRQPQHF
TRBJ1-4,TRBV10-3,-,-,TGTGCCATCAGTGAGTCGGGGAGAAAACTGTTTTTT,CAISESGRKLFF
TRBJ2-2,TRBV13,TRBD2,once,TGTGCCAGCAGCCCCCGACGGGCGGGGGGCAGGAGCACCGGGGAGCTGTTTTTT,CASSPRRAGGRSTGELFF
TRBJ2-3,TRBV5-6,TRBD2,once,TGTGCCAGCAGCTTGACTAGCGGGCATGGAGATACGCAGTATTTT,CASSLTSGHGDTQYF
TRBJ2-7,TRBV5-1,TRBD1,once,TGCGCCAGCAGCTCGCAGACAGGGGGTCTCTACGAGCAGTACTTC,CASSSQTGGLYEQYF
TRBJ2-7,TRBV5-1,TRBD2,-,TGCGCCAGCAGCTCAACTAGCGGGGTCTACGAGCAGTACTTC,CASSSTSGVYEQYF
TRBJ1-5,TRBV4-1,-,-,TGCGCCAGCAGCCAAGGTCGGGGGATGAGCCGTCGTCAGCCCCAGCATTTT,CASSQGRGMSRRQPQHF
TRBJ2-7,TRBV2,TRBD2,few,TGTGCCAGCAGTGAAGGGGGGGGAAGGAACTACGAGCAGTACTTC,CASSEGGGRNYEQYF
TRBJ2-5,TRBV6-1,-,-,TGTGCCAGCAGTGAATACGCAGGGATAACATCGGAGACCCAGTACTTC,CASSEYAGITSETQYF
TRBJ1-4,TRBV5-4,TRBD1,once,TGTGCCAGCAGCCCAGGGGGAGTTACTAATGAAAAACTGTTTTTT,CASSPGGVTNEKLFF
TRBJ1-2,TRBV6-1,-,-,TGTGCCAGAGGGGCACCGAGGGGGGGCTACACCTTC,CARGAPRGGYTF
TRBJ2-5,TRBV9,-,-,TGTGCCAGCAGCGCCGCCCGGGGAGAGACCCAGTACTTC,CASSAARGETQYF
TRBJ2-7,TRBV15,-,-,TGTGCCACCAGCAGAGATAATGCGGGGCGCATGTACGAGCAGTACTTC,CATSRDNAGRMYEQYF
TRBJ2-2,TRBV7-2,-,once,TGTGCCAGCAGCTCCTACCACATGGGCACCGGGGAGCTGTTTTTT,CASSSYHMGTGELFF
TRBJ2-7,TRBV29-1,TRBD2,few,TGCAGCGTTGAAGACCCACTAGCGGGGCTGAGAGGCGAGCAGTACTTC,CSVEDPLAGLRGEQYF
TRBJ1-1,TRBV30,-,-,TGTGCCTGGAGACACACTTCGGCCAGGAACACTGAAGCTTTCTTT,CAWRHTSARNTEAFF
TRBJ2-3,TRBV7-9,-,-,TGTGCCAGCAGCTTAGCGCACGGGCGTACGCAGTATTTT,CASSLAHGRTQYF
TRBJ1-5,TRBV5-1,-,-,TGCGCCAGCAGCGAAGGGTCAGGAAATCAGCCCCAGCATTTT,CASSEGSGNQPQHF
TRBJ1-2,TRBV6-5,TRBD1,-,TGTGCCAGCAGTTACTCTATGCGCGGGGGACAGAGGAGCTACACCTTC,CASSYSMRGGQRSYTF
TRBJ2-2,TRBV12-1,-,-,-,CASSFATGNAGELFF
TRBJ1-1,TRBV5-1,-,once,TGCGCCAGCAGCGAGGGAACCACTGAAGCTTTCTTT,CASSEGTTEAFF
TRBJ2-1,TRBV4-1,TRBD2,once,TGCGCCAGCAGCCCTCCCACTAGCGGGGGTCCTGGTGGGGAGCAGTTCTTC,CASSPPTSGGPGGEQFF
TRBJ1-3,TRBV14,-,-,TGTGCCAGCAGCCAAAACCGGGTGTACGGAAACACCATATATTTT,CASSQNRVYGNTIYF
TRBJ2-7,TRBV5-1,TRBD2,-,TGCGCCAGCAGCTTCCTCGGACTAGCGGGGGGGCTTTATCCCGAGCAGTACTTC,CASSFLGLAGGLYPEQYF
TRBJ2-5,TRBV4-2,-,once,TGTGCCAGCAGCCAAAGAGGAGGTGAACCAACCCAAGAGACCCAGTACTTC,CASSQRGGEPTQETQYF
TRBJ2-3,TRBV2,-,-,TGTGCCAGCAGTGATTTCGGGGGAACGCAGTATTTT,CASSDFGGTQYF
TRBJ1-1,TRBV29-1,-,-,TGCAGCGTTGACCTCGGGACGAAGGGGAACACTGAAGCTTTCTTT,CSVDLGTKGNTEAFF
TRBJ2-1,TRBV2,-,-,TGTGCCAGCAGTGAATGGAGCTACAATGAGCAGTTCTTC,CASSEWSYNEQFF
TRBJ1-5,TRBV6-6,-,-,TGTGCCAGCACCGGGACAACAACGAGCAATCAGCCCCAGCATTTT,CASTGTTTSNQPQHF
TRBJ1-1,TRBV30,TRBD1,-,TGTGCCTGGAGTGTATGGCCGGAGAGGGCAGGGGGGTTCTTT,CAWSVWPERAGGFF
TRBJ1-2,TRBV5-4,-,-,TGTGCCAGCAGCCGACCGACCCATAACTATGGCTACACCTTC,CASSRPTHNYGYTF
TRBJ2-3,TRBV5-1,TRBD2,-,TGCGCCAGCAGCTTAGCGGGGGGTTACACAGATACGCAGTATTTT,CASSLAGGYTDTQYF
TRBJ2-7,TRBV18,-,-,TGTGCCAGCTCACCAGGGGACGGCTACGAGCAGTACTTC,CASSPGDGYEQYF
TRBJ2-7,TRBV29-1,-,-,TGCAGCGTTCAGAACGACGGTTACGAGCAGTACTTC,CSVQNDGYEQYF
TRBJ1-2,TRBV5-1,-,few,TGCGCCAGCAGCTTGGATTTGGGGGGCTACACCTTC,CASSLDLGGYTF
TRBJ1-6,TRBV2,-,-,TGTGCCAGCAGTGAATGGGGGAATTCACCCCTCCACTTT,CASSEWGNSPLHF
TRBJ1-1,TRBV6-5,-,-,TGTGCCAGCAGCTTTCGACAGTACACTGAAGCTTTCTTT,CASSFRQYTEAFF
TRBJ1-4,TRBV11-2,-,-,TGTGCCAGCAGCCGGGACCTCTCCTATGAAAAACTGTTTTTT,CASSRDLSYEKLFF